This T cell receptor beta chain was identified in a study of blood T cell repertoires in COVID-19. Across the whole study: Acute and convalescent COVID-19 specimens originated in the United States, Italy and Spain. Sample material is recorded as cDNA or gDNA derived from T cells, B-cell-depleted T cells, or PBMCs.

In the authors' methods: Counts of nucleated cells, estimated from reference gene primer amplification, were obtained. Generated by immunoSEQ multiplex PCR, the TCRdb table keeps only in-frame clones and is missing some. The V and J calls and the clone size are those of that table, but D and trimming were determined from the DNA. This sample has approximately 140,000 clones, with around nine tenths found just once. V was trimmed by 4 bases and J by 6 bases, leaving 13 bases between them. Germline assignment: CDR1 LGHDT and CDR2 YNNKEL (reference sequence). This CDR3 has 13 residues. The sample consisted of peripheral blood. The chain employs TRBV3-1 (or the pseudogene TRBV3-2) and TRBJ2-7; D not resolved. This TCR came from a man in his fifties or sixties with active or convalescent COVID-19. The CDR3 spells CASSPRGSPEQYF. In nucleotides, the CDR3 is TGTGCCAGCAGCCCCAGAGGATCGCCCGAGCAGTACTTC.